A selection of T cell receptor beta chains follows, all from one sample in a study of T-cell memory formation after mild COVID-19. TCRdb itself ran the 5' RACE reads through MiXCR, one entry per CDR3 protein. This table has hundreds of thousands of distinct CDR3 sequences, roughly 20% appearing once. Input material: PBMCs or a T cell subset sorted from them (not recorded which). These receptors all stem from an adult woman who had mild COVID-19 (a few samples of this study predate the infection). Cell type and time point are not known. The CDR3 runs from the conserved cysteine through the conserved F or W. D genes are given only for firm matches. The size entry is marked missing in some rows and otherwise reads once, few, many or a size class.

D: TRBD1
V: TRBV5-1
size: few
J: TRBJ2-5
DNA: TGCGCCAGCAGCGAGGGCGGACAGGGGGCTTGGGAGACCCAGTACTTC
CDR3: CASSEGGQGAWETQYF

D: TRBD2
V: TRBV10-3
size: -
J: TRBJ2-7
DNA: TGTGCCATCAGTGGGACTAGCGGGACGTCCTACGAGCAGTACTTC
CDR3: CAISGTSGTSYEQYF

D: -
V: TRBV6-5
size: -
J: TRBJ2-5
DNA: TGTGCCAGCAGTTACTCTTTGAGGGAGACCCAGTACTTC
CDR3: CASSYSLRETQYF

D: -
V: TRBV6-5
size: -
J: TRBJ2-7
DNA: TGTGCCAGCAGCTTTACGGGGGCCCAGATGATCTTC
CDR3: CASSFTGAQMIF

D: TRBD2
V: TRBV27
size: -
J: TRBJ2-5
DNA: TGTGCCAGCAGCGCCTCCGGGACTAGGGGAGAGACCCAGTACTTC
CDR3: CASSASGTRGETQYF

D: TRBD1
V: TRBV7-9
size: few
J: TRBJ2-7
DNA: TGTGCCAGCAGCTTAGCGCAGGACAGGGTCCCCTACGAGCAGTACTTC
CDR3: CASSLAQDRVPYEQYF

D: -
V: TRBV10-3
size: few
J: TRBJ2-1
DNA: TGTGCCACGGGACCTTCGGATGAGCAGTTCTTC
CDR3: CATGPSDEQFF

D: -
V: TRBV6-5
size: -
J: TRBJ2-2
DNA: TGTGCCAGCAGTTACTCGATTGTACCCGGGGAGCTGTTTTTT
CDR3: CASSYSIVPGELFF

D: -
V: TRBV5-1
size: few
J: TRBJ1-1
DNA: TGCGCCAGCAGCGGTATGGAGTCCACTGAAGCTTTCTTT
CDR3: CASSGMESTEAFF

D: -
V: TRBV27
size: many
J: TRBJ2-7
DNA: TGTGCCAGCAGTTTATCCCGAGGACGGCGCGGGGTCTTCCACGAGCAGTACTTC
CDR3: CASSLSRGRRGVFHEQYF

D: -
V: TRBV24-1
size: -
J: TRBJ2-1
DNA: TGTGCCACCAGTGATCGGATAGGGGGGTCACTGAATGAGCAGTTCTTC
CDR3: CATSDRIGGSLNEQFF

D: -
V: TRBV5-1
size: few
J: TRBJ1-5
DNA: TGCGCCAGCAGCTTGGATGGACGGAAGAATCAGCCCCAGCATTTT
CDR3: CASSLDGRKNQPQHF

D: TRBD1
V: TRBV5-8
size: -
J: TRBJ1-5
DNA: TGTGCCAGCACCCCGAGGACAGGGTCCGAGGGCAATCAGCCCCAGCATTTT
CDR3: CASTPRTGSEGNQPQHF

D: -
V: TRBV20-1
size: -
J: TRBJ1-4
DNA: TGCAGTGCTAGGGTACAGGGAAGATTTGAAAAACTGTTTTTT
CDR3: CSARVQGRFEKLFF

D: TRBD2
V: TRBV12-3/TRBV12-4
size: -
J: TRBJ2-3
DNA: TGTGCCAGCAGCCTCGGGGTAGCGGGAGTGGGCGATACGCAGTATTTT
CDR3: CASSLGVAGVGDTQYF

D: -
V: TRBV7-9
size: few
J: TRBJ2-7
DNA: TGTGCCAGCAGCGCCACCGGGACTTCCTACGAGCAGTACTTC
CDR3: CASSATGTSYEQYF

D: -
V: TRBV20-1
size: few
J: TRBJ1-2
DNA: TGCAGTGCCCCCCGAGGGCTCTATGGCTACACCTTC
CDR3: CSAPRGLYGYTF

D: -
V: TRBV10-3
size: -
J: TRBJ2-6
DNA: TGTGCCATCAGTGGGGGTAGGAGCTCTGGGGCCAACGTCCTGACTTTC
CDR3: CAISGGRSSGANVLTF

D: -
V: TRBV7-2
size: -
J: TRBJ2-1
DNA: TGTGCCAGCAGCTTAGATCAGGGAGCTCTTAAGCAGTTCTTC
CDR3: CASSLDQGALKQFF

D: TRBD1
V: TRBV4-1
size: -
J: TRBJ1-1
DNA: TGCGCCAGCAGCCCCTTGGACAGGGAAGAGGGTTGTGAAGCTTTCTTT
CDR3: CASSPLDREEGCEAFF

D: -
V: TRBV12-3/TRBV12-4
size: -
J: TRBJ1-2
DNA: TGTGCCAGCAGTCCCGGGGGGAATGGCTACACCTTC
CDR3: CASSPGGNGYTF

D: -
V: TRBV7-8
size: many
J: TRBJ2-7
DNA: TGTGCCAGCAGCTCGAGTCGTGTGGAACACGAGCAGTACTTC
CDR3: CASSSSRVEHEQYF

D: TRBD2
V: TRBV5-1
size: -
J: TRBJ2-5
DNA: TGCGCCAGCAGCTTACAACTAGCGGGGGCAGAGACCCAGTACTTC
CDR3: CASSLQLAGAETQYF

D: -
V: TRBV29-1
size: -
J: TRBJ2-7
DNA: TGCAGCGCAGGCGGGACAGAGTTTGAGCAGTACTTC
CDR3: CSAGGTEFEQYF

D: TRBD1
V: TRBV20-1
size: -
J: TRBJ2-3
DNA: TGCAGTGCTAGAGACGGGGGACAGGGGCACACAGATACGCAGTATTTT
CDR3: CSARDGGQGHTDTQYF

D: -
V: TRBV2
size: few
J: TRBJ2-5
DNA: TGTGCCAGCAGTGAAGGGAGGGGGGAGACCCAGTACTTC
CDR3: CASSEGRGETQYF